This TCR beta chain comes out of a study of human T cells and chemical hapten exposure. About the study: Mostly female, the patients presented with alopecia areata, totalis or universalis.

Notes on this clonotype: Its antigen is not identified.

The time point is: patch test 3, about 24 weeks after DPC sensitization. Treatment: therapeutic diphenylcyclopropenone sensitization with weekly scalp DPC. From whole blood left unfractionated, total RNA was extracted. Study observations and caveats: TCRs exceeding a frequency of 1 in 1000 stayed unchanged under DPC sensitization.

Via MiXCR, TCRdb re-called the RACE reads, giving one row per CDR3 protein. This table holds tens of thousands of distinct CDR3 sequences, around a tenth found once. The germline V gene encodes CDR1 DFQATT and CDR2 SNEGSKA (reference sequence). The V gene lost 3 bases and the J gene lost 2 bases, with 9 bases spanning the gap. CDR3 length: 13 residues. This TCR was recovered from a man over 45 with alopecia areata. Some clones in this sample may be carry-over from other donors' samples. Sequences were derived from whole blood, sampled in connection with sensitization to the hapten diphenylcyclopropenone (DPC). The chain combines TRBV20-1 with TRBJ2-3; tentatively, D is TRBD1 or TRBD2 (5 bases each). CDR3 nucleotides: TGCAGTGCTAGCCCGGGACCCACAGATACGCAGTATTTT. Translating it yields CSASPGPTDTQYF.